These 28 T cell receptor beta chains were all obtained from the same sample, sequenced in a study of cytomegalovirus exposure and HLA in healthy donors. The study ran its PCR with 60 Vbeta and 13 Jbeta primers. TCRdb's copy holds only in-frame clones and misses some; the assay was immunoSEQ multiplex PCR. Of 150,000 to 200,000 clones listed, approximately 77% are singletons. The material sequenced was PBMCs. These receptors were collected from a male donor in good health and CMV-seropositive.

The chain uses TRBV10-2 and TRBJ2-1; the match to TRBD2 covers 12 bases. Germline V CDR1 and CDR2: WSHSY, SAAADI. J was trimmed by 7 bases and V by 4 bases; bases with no gene match: 8. The CDR3 totals 16 residues. CDR3 sequence reads: CASSVLAGGPGNEQFF. Here the CDR3 DNA reads TGCGCCAGCAGTGTCCTAGCGGGGGGGCCGGGTAATGAGCAGTTCTTC.

J is TRBJ1-5 and V is TRBV19, with D possibly matching TRBD1 (6 bases). Germline V gene lookup returns CDR1 LNHDA and CDR2 SQIVND (reference sequence). The length of the CDR3 is 14 residues. With 3 bases removed from V and 1 base from J, the gap between germline ends came to 7 bases. The CDR3 region is CASSMDRSNQPQHF. CDR3 DNA: TGTGCCAGTAGTATGGACAGAAGCAATCAGCCCCAGCATTTT.

The CDR3 region has the DNA TGTGCCAGCAGCCCGCCTCCTCAAGGGACAGCCAACTACGAGCAGTACTTC. This translates into CASSPPPQGTANYEQYF. The V call is TRBV5-6, the J call TRBJ2-7, with 7 bases aligning to TRBD1. The V segment lost 4 bases and the J segment 3 bases; nucleotides outside the gene matches: 16. Germline V CDR1 and CDR2: SGHDT, YYEEEE. The CDR3 has 17 residues.

This clone was seen only a few times. This chain connects TRBV4-1 to TRBJ2-3; D might be TRBD1 (5 bases). Trimming removed 2 bases from V and 6 bases from J, with 9 bases in between. In germline, CDR1 is MGHRA, CDR2 YSYEKL. The CDR3 totals 13 residues. CDR3: CASSQTQDDTQYF. CDR3 DNA: TGCGCCAGCAGCCAAACACAGGATGATACGCAGTATTTT.

CDR3 bases: TGTGCCAGCAGCTTCCAGGGGGCGCGTGGCTACACCTTC. It specifies CASSFQGARGYTF. The chain has TRBV9 and TRBJ1-2; 8 positions agree with TRBD1. CDR1 SGDLS and CDR2 YYNGEE come from the germline V gene. After removal of 4 bases from V and 7 bases from J, the junction contained 6 bases not matched to a gene. The CDR3 runs 13 residues.

The CDR3 coding sequence is TGCGCCAGCAGCCTTGGACAGGGGAGAAATTCACCCCTCCACTTT. Translated, it gives CASSLGQGRNSPLHF. The chain recombines TRBV5-1 with TRBJ1-6; 9 bases are a match to TRBD1. This CDR3 contains 15 residues. CDR1 and CDR2 (germline): SGHRS, YFSETQ. The ends lost 4 bases at V and 7 bases at J; junction bases unmatched: 6. The whole variable domain, remainder taken from reference TRBV5-1 and TRBJ1-6, is KAGVTQTPRYLIKTRGQQVTLSCSPISGHRSVSWYQQTPGQGLQFLFEYFSETQRNKGNFPGRFSGRQFSNSRSEMNVSTLELGDSALYLCASSLGQGRNSPLHFGNGTRLTVT.

The chain couples TRBV5-1 to TRBJ2-3; 9 positions match TRBD1. This CDR3 comprises 17 residues. V was pared by 0 bases and J by 6 bases, with 11 bases of the junction left unmatched. Per germline, CDR1 SGHRS and CDR2 YFSETQ. The CDR3 DNA is TGCGCCAGCAGCTTGGTACGAGGACAGGGGTCGGGGGATACGCAGTATTTT. Translating gives CASSLVRGQGSGDTQYF.

The chain joins TRBV7-2 to TRBJ2-7; the match to TRBD1 covers 7 bases. Germline V gene sequence: CDR1 SGHTA, CDR2 FQGNSA. This CDR3 is built from 12 residues. Unmatched junction bases numbered 2, after V lost 5 bases and J lost 4 bases. The chain's CDR3 is CASSQQGYEQYF. The CDR3 nucleotides are TGTGCCAGCAGCCAACAGGGGTACGAGCAGTACTTC.

This clone came up once. The same CDR3 is also encoded by other DNA sequences in this sample. The chain has TRBV7-2 and TRBJ2-2, with D uncertain. Germline V CDR1 and CDR2: SGHTA, FQGNSA. The CDR3 has 12 amino acids. Trimming took off 4 bases at V and 3 bases at J, with 3 bases between the two ends. For the CDR3, the DNA is TGTGCCAGCAGCTCGTACACCGGGGAGCTGTTTTTT. Translation gives CASSSYTGELFF. Based on the CDR3 plus reference TRBV7-2 and TRBJ2-2, the full variable domain is GAGVSQSPSNKVTEKGKDVELRCDPISGHTALYWYRQSLGQGLEFLIYFQGNSAPDKSGLPSDRFSAERTGGSVSTLTIQRTQQEDSAVYLCASSSYTGELFFGEGSRLTVL.

This clone has a single count. The chain recombines TRBV29-1 with TRBJ1-2, with 7 bases identical to TRBD1. J gave up 7 bases and V 5 bases, and 7 bases lay outside the gene matches. The CDR3 consists of 12 residues. From germline, CDR1 is SQVTM and CDR2 ANQGSEA. The CDR3 loop is CSVSGTVFGYTF. The CDR3 bases are TGCAGCGTTTCCGGGACAGTTTTTGGCTACACCTTC.

CDR3 in DNA: TGTGCCAGCAGTTCCTCAGGGGGGGGCACTGAAGCTTTCTTT. This translates into CASSSSGGGTEAFF. The chain uses TRBV6-6 and TRBJ1-1; 7 bases fit TRBD1. The CDR3 length is 14 residues. Trimming took 4 bases from V and 4 from J; bases not matched to a gene: 6. Germline CDR1 MNHNY, CDR2 SVGAGI (reference sequence).

This clone was recorded once. The rearrangement uses TRBV30 and TRBJ2-5, with no clear D. Between the trimmed V and J ends, which lost 6 bases and 5 bases, there was a span of 16 bases. Germline CDR1 reads GTSNPN; CDR2 reads SVGIG (reference sequence). This CDR3 is 13 amino acids long. The chain's CDR3 is CACVKSRWETQYF. The CDR3 region has the DNA TGTGCCTGCGTTAAGTCTCGGTGGGAGACCCAGTACTTC.

The J gene is TRBJ2-1, the V gene TRBV11-2; 8 bases match TRBD2. The CDR3 runs 15 residues. CDR1 SGHAT and CDR2 FQNNGV come from the germline V gene. V lost 3 bases to trimming and J lost 10 bases; unmatched junction nucleotides: 11. CDR3 loop: CASSLVAGSRDEQFF. As DNA, the CDR3 is TGTGCCAGCAGCTTGGTAGCGGGGAGTAGAGACGAGCAGTTCTTC.

CDR3 sequence (DNA): TGCGCCAGCAGCCGACTAGCGGGCCTCACAGATACGCAGTATTTT. Translation gives CASSRLAGLTDTQYF. The rearrangement joins TRBV4-3 to TRBJ2-3; 10 bases map to TRBD2. V lost 4 bases to trimming and J lost 2 bases; unmatched junction nucleotides: 3. Per germline, CDR1 LGHNA and CDR2 YSLEER. The CDR3 totals 15 residues.

The rearrangement joins TRBV7-2 to TRBJ2-1; TRBD1 matches at 8 bases. This CDR3 is built from 14 residues. The junction had 8 bases not matched to a gene; V was cut back by 5 bases and J by 8 bases. The germline V gene has CDR1 SGHTA and CDR2 FQGNSA. CDR3 protein: CASSPRTGYHEQFF. The CDR3 bases are TGTGCCAGCAGCCCCCGGACAGGGTATCATGAGCAGTTCTTC.

This chain joins TRBV5-4 and TRBJ2-2; 8 bases are shared with TRBD1. Germline V CDR1 and CDR2: SGHNT, YYREEE (reference sequence). The CDR3 extends over 16 amino acids. With V trimmed by 4 bases and J by 0 bases, 5 bases remained unmatched. CDR3 in DNA: TGTGCCAGCAGCGTGGGACAGGTCTCGAACACCGGGGAGCTGTTTTTT. Its protein is CASSVGQVSNTGELFF.

The rearrangement uses TRBV18 and TRBJ1-4; D possibly corresponds to TRBD1 (6 bases). This CDR3 is 15 amino acids long. Germline V gene data show CDR1 as KGHSH and CDR2 as LQKENI. Trimming took off 6 bases at V and 0 bases at J, with 11 bases between the two ends. CDR3 DNA sequence: TGTGCCAGCTCCGCGGACAGATCAACTAATGAAAAACTGTTTTTT. Translated, it gives CASSADRSTNEKLFF.

V usage is TRBV4-2 and J usage is TRBJ1-2; D is unresolved. V lost 1 base, J lost 0 bases, and 6 bases lay in between. The CDR3 covers 14 residues. The V gene's germline CDR1 is LGHNA and CDR2 YNFKEQ. The CDR3 reads CASSQGRANYGYTF. Written as DNA, the CDR3 is TGTGCCAGCAGCCAAGGTAGAGCTAACTATGGCTACACCTTC.

There are a few counts of this clone. The chain has TRBV30 and TRBJ1-1; D uncertain. The CDR3 length is 13 residues. The germline gives CDR1 GTSNPN, CDR2 SVGIG (reference sequence). Trimming cost V 7 bases and J 1 base, with 13 bases left between them. CDR3 DNA: TGTGCCTCGTCTCGGGAACGGAACACTGAAGCTTTCTTT. This codes for CASSRERNTEAFF.

The chain carries TRBV4-3 and TRBJ1-1; D is perhaps TRBD1 (6 bases). The V end was cut by 4 bases, the J end by 1 base, with 10 bases between. CDR3 length: 14 residues. The germline V gene has CDR1 LGHNA and CDR2 YSLEER. The CDR3 is CASSLQQGNTEAFF. CDR3 in DNA: TGCGCCAGCAGCCTACAACAGGGGAACACTGAAGCTTTCTTT.

The chain links TRBV6-1 to TRBJ2-5; D is uncertain. The J call may be incorrect, as the DNA end agrees better with TRBJ2-7. Germline V gives CDR1 MNHNS, CDR2 SASEGT. The CDR3 contains 15 residues. CDR3 region: CASSEASVTFYEQYF. The CDR3 nucleotides are TGTGCCAGCAGTGAAGCGTCGGTCACTTTTTACGAGCAGTACTTC.

This rearrangement joins TRBV6-5 to TRBJ1-4; D is possibly TRBD1 (5 bases). The CDR3 extends over 16 amino acids. Trimming took off 2 bases at V and 8 bases at J, with 18 bases between the two ends. Germline CDR1 is MNHEY and CDR2 is SVGAGI. CDR3 in DNA: TGTGCCAGCAGTTACGGGTGGGGGGGAAGAGGCGAAAAACTGTTTTTT. Its protein product is CASSYGWGGRGEKLFF.

This CDR3 is CASKAGSSTDTQYF. CDR3 DNA: TGTGCCAGCAAAGCGGGGTCTAGCACAGATACGCAGTATTTT. The V gene is TRBV6-5, the J gene TRBJ2-3; 7 bases line up with TRBD2. The CDR3 sequence is 14 residues long. Looked up from germline, CDR1 is MNHEY and CDR2 is SVGAGI. The J segment lost 0 bases and the V segment lost 7 bases, leaving 4 bases of the junction unmatched.

The chain couples TRBV30 to TRBJ1-1, with no clear D. There are 13 residues in the CDR3. V dropped 3 bases and J dropped 0 bases, with 8 bases sitting between them. CDR1 and CDR2 from the germline V gene are GTSNPN and SVGIG (reference sequence). The CDR3 region has the DNA TGTGCCTGGAGCCAGGCTATGAACACTGAAGCTTTCTTT. This sequence encodes CAWSQAMNTEAFF.

The rearrangement uses TRBV19 and TRBJ2-7, with a possible D match to TRBD1 (6 bases). The CDR3 totals 14 residues. Germline V gives CDR1 LNHDA, CDR2 SQIVND (reference sequence). Trimming removed 5 bases from V and 3 bases from J, with 14 bases in between. CDR3 sequence reads: CASSLAGDLYEQYF. For the CDR3, the DNA is TGTGCCAGTAGTCTCGCAGGGGATCTCTACGAGCAGTACTTC.

The gene calls are TRBV5-6 and TRBJ2-2, with 9 bases fitting TRBD1. In germline, CDR1 is SGHDT, CDR2 YYEEEE. This CDR3 region has 15 residues. The V segment lost 4 bases and the J segment 2 bases; nucleotides outside the gene matches: 3. CDR3 nucleotide sequence: TGTGCCAGCAGCCCGGGACAGGGTAACACCGGGGAGCTGTTTTTT. Translated, it gives CASSPGQGNTGELFF.

The chain combines TRBV4-3 with TRBJ2-1, with TRBD2 matching 15 bases. After removal of 5 bases from V and 10 bases from J, the junction contained 6 bases not matched to a gene. The CDR3 runs to 15 residues. Germline V gene lookup returns CDR1 LGHNA and CDR2 YSLEER. CDR3 protein: CASSKPGLAGGEQFF. CDR3 coding DNA: TGCGCCAGCAGCAAACCGGGACTAGCGGGGGGAGAGCAGTTCTTC.

Of note for this clone: The junction differs from germline at one of its ends, possibly a read error. Other DNA sequences in the same sample also yield this CDR3. The J gene is TRBJ1-2, the V gene TRBV4-1; D remains ambiguous. Germline CDR1 MGHRA, CDR2 YSYEKL. CDR3 length: 15 amino acids. The CDR3 nucleotides read TGCGCCAGCAGTCAAGATCGAGGCAGCAACTATGGCTACACCTTC. Translating it yields CASSQDRGSNYGYTF.